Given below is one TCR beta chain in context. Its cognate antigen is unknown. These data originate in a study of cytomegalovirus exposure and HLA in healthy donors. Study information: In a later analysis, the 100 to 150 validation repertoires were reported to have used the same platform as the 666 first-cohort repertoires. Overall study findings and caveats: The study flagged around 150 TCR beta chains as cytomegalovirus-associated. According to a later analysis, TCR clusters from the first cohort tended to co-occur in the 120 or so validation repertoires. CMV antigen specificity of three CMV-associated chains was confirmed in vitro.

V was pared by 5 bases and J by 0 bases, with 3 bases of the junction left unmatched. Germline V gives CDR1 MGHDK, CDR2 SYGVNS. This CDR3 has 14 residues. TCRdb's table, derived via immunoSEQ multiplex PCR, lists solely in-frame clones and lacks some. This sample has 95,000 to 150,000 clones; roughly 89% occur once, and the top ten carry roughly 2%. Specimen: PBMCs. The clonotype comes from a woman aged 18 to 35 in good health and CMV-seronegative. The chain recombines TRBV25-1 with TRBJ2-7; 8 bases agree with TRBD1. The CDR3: CASSLTGASYEQYF. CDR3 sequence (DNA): TGTGCCAGCAGTCTGACAGGGGCCTCCTACGAGCAGTACTTC.